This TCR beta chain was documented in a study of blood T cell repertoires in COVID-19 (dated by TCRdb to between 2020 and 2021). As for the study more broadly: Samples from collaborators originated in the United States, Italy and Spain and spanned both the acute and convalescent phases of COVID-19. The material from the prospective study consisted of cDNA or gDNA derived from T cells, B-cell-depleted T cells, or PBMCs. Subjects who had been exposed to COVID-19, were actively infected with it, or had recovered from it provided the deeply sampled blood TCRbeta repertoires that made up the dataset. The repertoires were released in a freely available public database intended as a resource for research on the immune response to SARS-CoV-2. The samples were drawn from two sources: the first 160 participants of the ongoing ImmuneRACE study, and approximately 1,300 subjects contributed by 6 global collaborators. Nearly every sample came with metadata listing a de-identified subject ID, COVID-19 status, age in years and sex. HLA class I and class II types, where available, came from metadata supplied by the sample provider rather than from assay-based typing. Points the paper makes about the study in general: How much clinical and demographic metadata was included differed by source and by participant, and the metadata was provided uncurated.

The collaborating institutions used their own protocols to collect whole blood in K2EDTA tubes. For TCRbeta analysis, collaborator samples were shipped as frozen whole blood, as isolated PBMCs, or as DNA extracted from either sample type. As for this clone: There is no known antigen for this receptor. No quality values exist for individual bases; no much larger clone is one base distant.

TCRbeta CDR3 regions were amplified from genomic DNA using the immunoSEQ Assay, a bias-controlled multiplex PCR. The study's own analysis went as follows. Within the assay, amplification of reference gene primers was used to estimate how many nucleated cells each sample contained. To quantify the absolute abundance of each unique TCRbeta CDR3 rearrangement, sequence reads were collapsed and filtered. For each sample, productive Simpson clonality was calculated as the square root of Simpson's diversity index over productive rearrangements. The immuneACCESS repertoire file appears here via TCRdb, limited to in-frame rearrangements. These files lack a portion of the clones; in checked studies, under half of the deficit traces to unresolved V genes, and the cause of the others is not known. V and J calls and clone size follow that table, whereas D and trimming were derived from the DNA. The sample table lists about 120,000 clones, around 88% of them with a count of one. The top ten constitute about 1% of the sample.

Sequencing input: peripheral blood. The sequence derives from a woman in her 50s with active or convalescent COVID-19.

The CDR3 region has the sequence CASSSSREWGTDTQYF. In nucleotide form, the sequence is TGTGCCAGTAGCTCCTCGCGGGAGTGGGGCACAGATACGCAGTATTTT. The sequence joins TRBV19 to TRBJ2-3, and TRBD2 matches 7 of the central bases. The CDR3, from cysteine to phenylalanine, totals 16 residues. The kept DNA is CDR3 alone, 48 bases in frame from the first base. From the germline V gene (reference sequence), CDR1 is LNHDA and CDR2 is SQIVND. From V the trimming removes 6 bases and from J it removes 1 base, while the gene matches leave 10 bases of the junction unaccounted for.